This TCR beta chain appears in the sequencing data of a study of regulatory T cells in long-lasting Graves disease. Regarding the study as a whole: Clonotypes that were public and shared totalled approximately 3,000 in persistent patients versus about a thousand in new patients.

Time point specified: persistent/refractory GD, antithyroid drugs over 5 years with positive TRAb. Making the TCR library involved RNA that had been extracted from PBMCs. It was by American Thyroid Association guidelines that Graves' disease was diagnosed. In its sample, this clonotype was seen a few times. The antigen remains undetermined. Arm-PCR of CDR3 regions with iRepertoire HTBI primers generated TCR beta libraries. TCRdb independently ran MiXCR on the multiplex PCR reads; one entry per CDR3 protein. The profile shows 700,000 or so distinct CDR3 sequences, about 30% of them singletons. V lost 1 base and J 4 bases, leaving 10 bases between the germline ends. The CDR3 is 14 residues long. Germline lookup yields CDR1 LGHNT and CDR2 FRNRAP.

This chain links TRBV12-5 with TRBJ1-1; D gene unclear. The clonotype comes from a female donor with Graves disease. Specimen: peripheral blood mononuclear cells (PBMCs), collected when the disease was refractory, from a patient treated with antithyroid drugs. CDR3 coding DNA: TGTGCTAGTGGTTTGGAGGGCGGTGGCACTGAAGCTTTCTTT. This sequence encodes CASGLEGGGTEAFF.